This T cell receptor (beta chain) was found in a study of cytomegalovirus exposure and HLA in healthy donors. Notes on the study in general: HLA-A and HLA-B allele assignments for most subjects were reportedly predicted accurately using TCR beta sequences. CMV antigen specificity of a few CMV-associated chains was confirmed in vitro. Diagnosis of cytomegalovirus status made by the classifier reportedly showed high specificity and sensitivity. Most observed TCR sequences were rare, whereas some public TCRs were detected in many donors.

In this sample, this clone turned up a few times. Antigen specificity is unknown. The PCR contained 60 Vbeta and 13 Jbeta primers. Sequencing used immunoSEQ multiplex PCR; TCRdb keeps in-frame clones, though not all of them. Here the sample spans about 88,000 clones, less than 70% being singletons. The CDR3 covers 13 residues. Germline CDR1 is SGHTA and CDR2 is FQGNSA. The V end was cut by 2 bases, the J end by 5 bases, with 10 bases between. The source material was PBMCs. The chain recombines TRBV7-2 with TRBJ2-7; perhaps TRBD1 as D (5 bases). The receptor's source is a man in his fifties or sixties in good health and CMV-seronegative. CDR3: CASSLIQGHEQYV. CDR3 in DNA: TGTGCCAGCAGCTTAATTCAGGGTCACGAGCAGTACGTC.